One and the same sample provided the 26 T cell receptor beta chains below, sequenced in a study of persistence of HIV-infected CD4 T cells. Sequencing used immunoSEQ version 4 in survey mode. This table comes from immunoSEQ multiplex PCR, and its TCRdb copy is limited to in-frame clones, with some not included. The sample shows tens of thousands of clones, around 76% of them seen only once. Antigens of these TCRs are unknown. Stimulation used 10 ug/mL lysate from CMV-infected fibroblasts. Memory cells lacking CD40L and CD69 with high CD45RO were sorted. The input for sequencing was CD4+ T cells sorted from PBMCs after roughly 19-hour stimulation, taken from a patient who received antiretroviral therapy. The source of these receptors is an adult woman with HIV who was CMV-seropositive.

This clone showed up just a few times. The chain employs TRBV9 and TRBJ2-3; D not certain. V lost 3 bases and J 1 base, leaving 6 bases between the germline ends. Germline V gives CDR1 SGDLS, CDR2 YYNGEE. The CDR3 loop spans 13 amino acids. CDR3 residues: CASSGPGTDTQYF. In DNA, the CDR3 is TGTGCCAGCAGCGGGCCAGGCACAGATACGCAGTATTTT.

The chain is built from TRBV9 and TRBJ2-1; possibly TRBD1 for D (6 bases). The CDR3 spans 16 residues. CDR1 SGDLS and CDR2 YYNGEE come from the germline V gene. V lost 4 bases, J lost 2 bases, and 16 bases lay in between. The CDR3 sequence is CASSPTGIGPYNEQFF. In nucleotides, the CDR3 is TGTGCCAGCAGCCCCACAGGGATAGGCCCCTACAATGAGCAGTTCTTC.

The CDR3 region has the DNA TGTGCCAGCAGTTTAGGGTGGACTGAAGCTTTCTTT. Protein: CASSLGWTEAFF. This sequence joins TRBV28 and TRBJ1-1; D call uncertain. Trimming shortened V by 2 bases and J by 5 bases, and 6 bases separated the two germline ends. Germline CDR1 MDHEN, CDR2 SYDVKM. CDR3 size: 12 residues.

The chain recombines TRBV2 with TRBJ2-7; no reliable D call. With 4 bases removed from V and 0 bases from J, the gap between germline ends came to 13 bases. Looked up from germline, CDR1 is SNHLY and CDR2 is FYNNEI. The length of the CDR3 is 15 residues. CDR3 loop: CASSVFPGSSYEQYF. The CDR3 DNA reads TGTGCCAGCAGTGTGTTCCCCGGCAGCTCCTACGAGCAGTACTTC.

DNA of the CDR3: TGTGCCAGCAGCGTAGTGGGCTCTGGGGCCAACGTCCTGACTTTC. Protein: CASSVVGSGANVLTF. This chain uses TRBV9 with TRBJ2-6; D gene unclear. The length of the CDR3 is 15 residues. V was cut by 0 bases and J by 0 bases, with 4 bases left in between. Germline-derived CDR1 and CDR2 are SGDLS and YYNGEE.

This chain links TRBV19 with TRBJ2-1; 10 bases agree with TRBD1. Germline CDR1 and CDR2: LNHDA and SQIVND (reference sequence). The junction had 8 bases not matched to a gene; V was cut back by 4 bases and J by 11 bases. The CDR3 consists of 14 residues. The chain's CDR3 is CASSSSTGGTQQFF. CDR3 sequence (DNA): TGTGCCAGTAGTAGCTCGACAGGGGGCACCCAGCAGTTCTTC.

The genes are TRBV10-3 and TRBJ2-1, with D perhaps matching TRBD1 (6 bases). CDR1 is ENHRY and CDR2 is SYGVKD in the germline V gene. This CDR3 contains 14 residues. V was trimmed by 6 bases and J by 0 bases, leaving 9 bases between them. The chain's CDR3 is CAISIQGSYNEQFF. The CDR3 coding sequence is TGTGCCATCAGCATACAGGGCTCCTACAATGAGCAGTTCTTC.

This clone is a singleton in its sample. This chain connects TRBV18 to TRBJ2-2; D assignment may be TRBD1 or TRBD2 (5 bases each). Germline V lookup: CDR1 KGHSH, CDR2 LQKENI. The CDR3 sequence is 16 residues long. The germline V and J ends were trimmed by 1 base and 2 bases, with 11 bases remaining between them. In DNA, the CDR3 is TGTGCCAGCTCACCACTCCGGGACCGAAACACCGGGGAGCTGTTTTTT. Translating gives CASSPLRDRNTGELFF.

This sequence joins TRBV5-1 and TRBJ2-3; TRBD1 matches at 7 bases. Losses at the gene ends were 4 bases for V and 0 bases for J; bases not matched to a gene: 8. The CDR3 is 16 amino acids. Looked up from germline, CDR1 is SGHRS and CDR2 is YFSETQ. The CDR3 region is CASSVWGTASTDTQYF. The CDR3 DNA reads TGCGCCAGCAGCGTTTGGGGGACAGCTAGCACAGATACGCAGTATTTT.

V is TRBV27 and J is TRBJ2-3, with TRBD2 matching over 9 bases. The CDR3 spans 15 residues. J gave up 4 bases and V 2 bases, and 4 bases lay outside the gene matches. Per the germline V gene, CDR1 is MNHEY and CDR2 is SMNVEV (reference sequence). The CDR3 loop reads CASSLIAGGPDTQYF. CDR3 nucleotides: TGTGCCAGCAGTTTAATTGCGGGAGGGCCAGATACGCAGTATTTT.

The chain is built from TRBV5-1 and TRBJ2-1, with 13 positions matching TRBD2. V lost 4 bases to trimming and J lost 0 bases; unmatched junction nucleotides: 7. Germline V CDR1 and CDR2: SGHRS, YFSETQ. This CDR3 spans 18 amino acids. CDR3 DNA: TGCGCCAGCAGCCCACTAGCGGGAGGGCCAAGCTCCTACAATGAGCAGTTCTTC. Its translation is CASSPLAGGPSSYNEQFF.

V usage is TRBV30 and J usage is TRBJ2-4, with D perhaps matching TRBD2 (5 bases). This CDR3 is built from 14 residues. Deletions cut 3 bases from V and 0 bases from J, with 9 bases between. The germline V gene has CDR1 GTSNPN and CDR2 SVGIG (reference sequence). The CDR3 protein is CAWSPGVAKNIQYF. The DNA of the CDR3 is TGTGCCTGGAGCCCCGGGGTAGCCAAAAACATTCAGTACTTC. Combining the CDR3 with reference TRBV30 and TRBJ2-4 gives the whole variable domain SQTIHQWPATLVQPVGSPLSLECTVEGTSNPNLYWYRQAAGRGLQLLFYSVGIGQISSEVPQNLSASRPQDRQFILSSKKLLLSDSGFYLCAWSPGVAKNIQYFGAGTRLSVL.

The chain is built from TRBV2 and TRBJ2-3; unclear D gene. The CDR3 sequence is 13 residues long. Trimming removed 7 bases at V and 2 bases at J, with 10 bases between. Germline V gene sequence: CDR1 SNHLY, CDR2 FYNNEI. CDR3 protein: CASKGSNTDTQYF. As DNA, the CDR3 is TGTGCCAGCAAGGGCAGCAACACAGATACGCAGTATTTT.

CDR3 sequence: CASSLKLAGARYEQYF. As DNA, the CDR3 is TGTGCCAGCAGCTTAAAACTAGCGGGGGCCAGGTACGAGCAGTACTTC. The rearrangement links TRBV7-3 to TRBJ2-7, with 11 nucleotides matching TRBD2. Per the germline V gene, CDR1 is SGHTA and CDR2 is FQGTGA. With V trimmed by 1 base and J by 4 bases, 6 bases remained unmatched. The CDR3 has 16 amino acids.

The CDR3 DNA sequence: TGTGCCAGCAGCGTAGAAGGGGTGTGGAATTCACCCCTCCACTTT. It specifies CASSVEGVWNSPLHF. The chain carries TRBV9 and TRBJ1-6; TRBD1 might be the D (5 bases). This CDR3 is built from 15 residues. Germline assignment: CDR1 SGDLS and CDR2 YYNGEE. Trimming took 0 bases from V and 7 from J, leaving 11 bases between them.

V is TRBV7-7 and J is TRBJ2-1; 9 bases agree with TRBD1. J was trimmed by 8 bases and V by 5 bases; bases with no gene match: 10. This CDR3 contains 15 residues. Germline lookup yields CDR1 SSHAT and CDR2 FNYEAQ (reference sequence). As DNA, the CDR3 is TGTGCCAGCAGCCCACCGGGACAGGGTCTTCATGAGCAGTTCTTC. Translated: CASSPPGQGLHEQFF.

The table lists this clone with a few counts. The genes are TRBV24-1 and TRBJ2-1; 8 nucleotides align to TRBD2. The CDR3 extends over 15 amino acids. Trimming removed 5 bases from V and 4 bases from J; junction bases left unmatched: 6. Looked up from germline, CDR1 is KGHDR and CDR2 is SFDVKD. The CDR3 here is CATSVLTSGYNEQFF. The CDR3 DNA reads as TGTGCCACCAGTGTTCTAACTAGCGGTTACAATGAGCAGTTCTTC.

The V gene is TRBV6-5, the J gene TRBJ1-1; no clear D. The CDR3 contains 11 residues. Looked up from germline, CDR1 is MNHEY and CDR2 is SVGAGI. Trimming shortened V by 8 bases and J by 4 bases, and 8 bases separated the two germline ends. The CDR3: CASWRGTEAFF. The CDR3 DNA sequence: TGTGCCAGCTGGCGAGGCACTGAAGCTTTCTTT.

V usage is TRBV18 and J usage is TRBJ2-7; possibly TRBD2 for D (5 bases). V was cut by 6 bases and J by 6 bases, with 15 bases left in between. The CDR3 has 13 residues. Germline-derived CDR1 and CDR2 are KGHSH and LQKENI. This CDR3 reads CASSPRRSGEQYF. In nucleotides, the CDR3 is TGTGCCAGCTCCCCCCGTAGAAGCGGCGAGCAGTACTTC.

The chain couples TRBV19 to TRBJ1-5; 11 bases are a match to TRBD1. The length of the CDR3 is 17 residues. Germline lookup yields CDR1 LNHDA and CDR2 SQIVND (reference sequence). V gave up 5 bases and J gave up 0 bases; unmatched junction bases: 6. CDR3 protein: CASSQGQGASSNQPQHF. CDR3 DNA sequence: TGTGCCAGTAGTCAAGGACAGGGGGCTAGTAGCAATCAGCCCCAGCATTTT.

The V gene is TRBV7-2, the J gene TRBJ2-5, with TRBD2 matching over 10 bases. Trimming at V came to 1 base and at J to 5 bases, leaving 7 bases not matched to a gene. The germline V gene encodes CDR1 SGHTA and CDR2 FQGNSA. This CDR3 has 16 amino acids. CDR3 nucleotide sequence: TGTGCCAGCAGCTTAGGGCTAGCGGGAGTCGTGGAGACCCAGTACTTC. Protein sequence: CASSLGLAGVVETQYF.

The CDR3 DNA follows: TGTGCCAGCAGTTACTATCGGGGGGCGCGAGAGACCCAGTACTTC. Translating it yields CASSYYRGARETQYF. This chain uses TRBV6-2 or TRBV6-3 with TRBJ2-5, with D possibly matching TRBD2 (7 bases). From germline, CDR1 is MNHEY and CDR2 SVGEGT. Deletions cut 1 base from V and 4 bases from J, with 13 bases between. The length of the CDR3 is 15 residues.

The V and J genes are TRBV5-5 and TRBJ1-5; D is possibly TRBD1 (5 bases). The CDR3 spans 12 residues. V lost 1 base, J lost 7 bases, and 6 bases lay in between. In germline, CDR1 is SGHKS, CDR2 YYEKEE (reference sequence). CDR3 nucleotides: TGTGCCAGCAGCTTGCAGGGACAGCCCCAGCATTTT. This gives the protein CASSLQGQPQHF.

The chain uses TRBV5-5 and TRBJ2-1; 10 bases agree with TRBD2. Losses at the gene ends were 0 bases for V and 7 bases for J; bases not matched to a gene: 7. Germline V gene sequence: CDR1 SGHKS, CDR2 YYEKEE (reference sequence). CDR3 length equals 16 residues. CDR3 loop: CASSLGAGGPRNEQFF. The DNA of the CDR3 is TGTGCCAGCAGCTTGGGAGCGGGAGGGCCGCGGAATGAGCAGTTCTTC.

V gene TRBV15 combines with J gene TRBJ2-1, with D unclear. Germline CDR1 reads LNHNV; CDR2 reads YYDKDF (reference sequence). Trimming pared 1 base from V and 6 bases from J, leaving 10 bases between. The CDR3 has 14 residues. The CDR3 bases are TGTGCCACCAGCAGAGGAGGAGAACCCAATGAGCAGTTCTTC. It translates to CATSRGGEPNEQFF.

V is TRBV24-1 and J is TRBJ2-1, with no clear D. Trimming took off 2 bases at V and 9 bases at J, with 16 bases between the two ends. Germline V lookup: CDR1 KGHDR, CDR2 SFDVKD. This CDR3 is 15 amino acids long. The CDR3 nucleotides are TGTGCCACCAGTGATTACCACACTGCACGAAGTGAGCAGTTCTTC. This codes for CATSDYHTARSEQFF.